This entry features one T cell receptor (beta chain) sequence. The data were obtained in a study of cytomegalovirus exposure and HLA in healthy donors. Trimming removed 3 bases at V and 0 bases at J, with 6 bases between. This CDR3 region has 14 residues. Germline V lookup: CDR1 KGHSH, CDR2 LQKENI. The primer mix had 60 Vbeta and 13 Jbeta primers. Generated by immunoSEQ multiplex PCR, the TCRdb table keeps only in-frame clones and is missing some. This sample carries some 110,000 clones, roughly 70% of them seen once, and the ten largest clones take 2.5% to 3%. The V call is TRBV18, the J call TRBJ1-3; possibly TRBD1 for D (5 bases). This TCR was sampled from a male donor in good health and CMV-seropositive. The material sequenced was PBMCs. The CDR3 nucleotides are TGTGCCAGCTCACCGCAGGGCTCTGGAAACACCATATATTTT. It encodes CASSPQGSGNTIYF.